This T cell receptor (beta chain) was obtained from a study of multiple sclerosis patients with progressive multifocal leukoencephalopathy. This table comes from immunoSEQ multiplex PCR, and its TCRdb copy is limited to in-frame clones, with some not included. This table holds fewer than 40,000 clones, roughly 87% found once. J was trimmed by 0 bases and V by 7 bases; bases with no gene match: 5. This CDR3 has 14 residues. CDR1 is SEHNR, CDR2 FQNEAQ, per germline (reference sequence). Time point reported: time of PML onset. All PML patients were female, and all patients had earlier interferon beta. T3 blood samples were collected at the time of PML onset.

The J gene is TRBJ1-1, the V gene TRBV7-9, with 7 positions matching TRBD1. The receptor's source is a middle-aged woman with progressive multifocal leukoencephalopathy. The sequencing used PBMCs, collected from a patient treated with natalizumab. The CDR3 DNA sequence: TGTGCCAGCAAGACAGGGCACATGAACACTGAAGCTTTCTTT. Translating gives CASKTGHMNTEAFF. Full variable domain (remainder filled in from reference TRBV7-9 and TRBJ1-1): DTGVSQNPRHKITKRGQNVTFRCDPISEHNRLYWYRQTLGQGPEFLTYFQNEAQLEKSRLLSDRFSAERPKGSFSTLEIQRTEQGDSAMYLCASKTGHMNTEAFFGQGTRLTVV.